One T cell receptor (beta chain) is described in this entry. Its antigen remains unidentified. This sample is drawn from a study of CD8 T cells in ankylosing spondylitis. TCRdb re-called the 5' RACE reads through MiXCR, storing one row per CDR3 protein. In the table there are roughly 220,000 distinct CDR3 sequences, 8% to 11% of which are singletons. Whole-study findings and limits: It appeared that ankylosing spondylitis blood was characterized by a TCR beta motif of about eight highly homologous variants. Significantly higher representation of disease-linked clones was reported for matched ankylosing spondylitis synovial fluid.

This receptor was obtained from a male donor with ankylosing spondylitis or in good health (not recorded which). Sequencing was performed on blood, either unsorted or a sorted T cell fraction (not recorded which).

Written as DNA, the CDR3 is TGCAGTGCTATATCCCTAGCGGGGGATTACGAGCAGTACTTC. Encoded protein: CSAISLAGDYEQYF. V usage is TRBV20-1 and J usage is TRBJ2-7; 10 bases line up with TRBD2. V dropped 4 bases and J dropped 4; count of bases not matched to a gene: 7. There are 14 residues in the CDR3. Germline V gives CDR1 DFQATT, CDR2 SNEGSKA (reference sequence).